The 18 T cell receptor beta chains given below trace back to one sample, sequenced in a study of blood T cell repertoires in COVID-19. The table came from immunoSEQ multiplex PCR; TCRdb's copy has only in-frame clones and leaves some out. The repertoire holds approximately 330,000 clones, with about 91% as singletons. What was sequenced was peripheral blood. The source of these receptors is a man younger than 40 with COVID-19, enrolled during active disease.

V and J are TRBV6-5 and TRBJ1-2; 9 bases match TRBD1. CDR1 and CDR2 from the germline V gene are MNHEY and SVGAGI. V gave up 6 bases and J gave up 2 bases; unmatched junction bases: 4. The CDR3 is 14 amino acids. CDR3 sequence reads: CASRGTGLNYGYTF. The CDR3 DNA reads TGTGCCAGCAGAGGGACAGGGTTAAACTATGGCTACACCTTC.

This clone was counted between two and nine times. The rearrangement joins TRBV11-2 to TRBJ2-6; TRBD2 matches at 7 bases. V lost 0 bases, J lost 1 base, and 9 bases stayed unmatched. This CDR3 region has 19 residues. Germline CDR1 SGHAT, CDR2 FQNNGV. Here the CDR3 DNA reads TGTGCCAGCAGCTTAGATAAAGGACTAGTCTCGTCTGGGGCCAACGTCCTGACTTTC. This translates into CASSLDKGLVSSGANVLTF.

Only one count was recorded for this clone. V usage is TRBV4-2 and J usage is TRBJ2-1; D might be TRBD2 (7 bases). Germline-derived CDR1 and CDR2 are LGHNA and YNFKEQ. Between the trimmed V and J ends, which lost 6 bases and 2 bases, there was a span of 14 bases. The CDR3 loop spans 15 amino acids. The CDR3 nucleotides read TGTGCCAGCAGTCACAGGGAGGGGCCCTACAATGAGCAGTTCTTC. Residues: CASSHREGPYNEQFF.

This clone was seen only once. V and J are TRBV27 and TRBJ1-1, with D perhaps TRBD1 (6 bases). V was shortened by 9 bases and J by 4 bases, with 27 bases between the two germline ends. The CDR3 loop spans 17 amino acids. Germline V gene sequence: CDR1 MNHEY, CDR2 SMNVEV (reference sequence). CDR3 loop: CASIRGFWGEGITEAFF. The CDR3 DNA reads TGTGCCAGTATCAGGGGATTCTGGGGAGAAGGTATCACTGAAGCTTTCTTT.

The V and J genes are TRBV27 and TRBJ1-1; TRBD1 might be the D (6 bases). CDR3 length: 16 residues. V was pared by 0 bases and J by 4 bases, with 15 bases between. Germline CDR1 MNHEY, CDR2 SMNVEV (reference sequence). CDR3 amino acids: CASSLSAGAVSTEAFF. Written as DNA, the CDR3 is TGTGCCAGCAGTTTATCAGCAGGGGCTGTCAGCACTGAAGCTTTCTTT.

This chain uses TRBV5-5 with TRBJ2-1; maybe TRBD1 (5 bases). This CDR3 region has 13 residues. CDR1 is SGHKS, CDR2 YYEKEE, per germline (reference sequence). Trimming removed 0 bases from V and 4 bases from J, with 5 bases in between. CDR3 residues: CASSLGQYNEQFF. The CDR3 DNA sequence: TGTGCCAGCAGCTTGGGACAGTACAATGAGCAGTTCTTC. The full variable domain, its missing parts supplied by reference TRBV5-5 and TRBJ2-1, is DAGVTQSPTHLIKTRGQQVTLRCSPISGHKSVSWYQQVLGQGPQFIFQYYEKEERGRGNFPDRFSARQFPNYSSELNVNALLLGDSALYLCASSLGQYNEQFFGPGTRLTVL.

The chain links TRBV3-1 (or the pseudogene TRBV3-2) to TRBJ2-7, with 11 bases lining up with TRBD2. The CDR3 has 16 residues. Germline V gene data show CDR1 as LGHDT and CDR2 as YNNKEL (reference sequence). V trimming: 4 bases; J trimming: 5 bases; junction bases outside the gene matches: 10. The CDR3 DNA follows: TGTGCCAGCAGCCTGAGGAGTAGCGGGGGGGGACACGAGCAGTACTTC. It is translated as CASSLRSSGGGHEQYF.

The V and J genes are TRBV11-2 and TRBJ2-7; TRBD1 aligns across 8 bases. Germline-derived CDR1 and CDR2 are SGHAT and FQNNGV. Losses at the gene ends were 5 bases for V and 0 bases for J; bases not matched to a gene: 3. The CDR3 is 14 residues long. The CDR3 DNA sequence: TGTGCCAGCAGCCGAGGACAGGGCTCCTACGAGCAGTACTTC. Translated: CASSRGQGSYEQYF.

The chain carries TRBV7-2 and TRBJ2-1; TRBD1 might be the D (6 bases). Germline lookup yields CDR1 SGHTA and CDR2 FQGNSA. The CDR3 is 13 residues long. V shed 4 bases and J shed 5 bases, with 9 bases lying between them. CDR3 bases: TGTGCCAGCAGCTCCGGACAGCACAATGAGCAGTTCTTC. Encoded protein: CASSSGQHNEQFF.

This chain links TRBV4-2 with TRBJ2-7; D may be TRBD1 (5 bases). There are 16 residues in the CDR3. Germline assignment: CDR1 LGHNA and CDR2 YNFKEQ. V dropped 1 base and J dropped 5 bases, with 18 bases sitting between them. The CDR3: CASSQVWFQGQDEQYF. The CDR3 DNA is TGTGCCAGCAGCCAAGTTTGGTTTCAGGGTCAGGACGAGCAGTACTTC.

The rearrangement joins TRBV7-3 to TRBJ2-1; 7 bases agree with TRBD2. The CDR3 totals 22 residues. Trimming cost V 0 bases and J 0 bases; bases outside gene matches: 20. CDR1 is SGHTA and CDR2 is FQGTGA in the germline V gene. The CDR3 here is CASSLTGEGVANPKSSYNEQFF. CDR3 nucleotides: TGTGCCAGCAGCTTAACAGGGGAGGGAGTAGCGAACCCAAAGAGCTCCTACAATGAGCAGTTCTTC. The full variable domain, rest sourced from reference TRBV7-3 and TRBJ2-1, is GAGVSQTPSNKVTEKGKYVELRCDPISGHTALYWYRQSLGQGPEFLIYFQGTGAADDSGLPNDRFFAVRPEGSVSTLKIQRTERGDSAVYLCASSLTGEGVANPKSSYNEQFFGPGTRLTVL.

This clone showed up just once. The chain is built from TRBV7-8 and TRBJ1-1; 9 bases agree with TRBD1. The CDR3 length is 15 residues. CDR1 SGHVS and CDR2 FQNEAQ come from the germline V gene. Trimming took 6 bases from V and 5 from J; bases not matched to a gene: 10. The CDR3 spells CASSLSDRGITEAFF. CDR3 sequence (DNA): TGTGCCAGCAGTTTATCCGACAGGGGGATAACTGAAGCTTTCTTT.

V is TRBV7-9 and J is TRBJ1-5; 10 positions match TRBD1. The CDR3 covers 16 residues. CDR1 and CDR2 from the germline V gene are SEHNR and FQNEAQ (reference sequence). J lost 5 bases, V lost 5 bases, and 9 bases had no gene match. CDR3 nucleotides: TGTGCCAGCAGCCACCGGGACAGGGGTAACGATCAGCCCCAGCATTTT. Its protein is CASSHRDRGNDQPQHF.

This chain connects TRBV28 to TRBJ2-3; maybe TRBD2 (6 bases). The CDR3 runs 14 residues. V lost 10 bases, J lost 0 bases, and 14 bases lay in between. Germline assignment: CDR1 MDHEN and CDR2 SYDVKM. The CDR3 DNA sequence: TGTGCCACCGGTAGCGGATTTAGCACAGATACGCAGTATTTT. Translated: CATGSGFSTDTQYF. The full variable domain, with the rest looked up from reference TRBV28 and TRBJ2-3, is DVKVTQSSRYLVKRTGEKVFLECVQDMDHENMFWYRQDPGLGLRLIYFSYDVKMKEKGDIPEGYSVSREKKERFSLILESASTNQTSMYLCATGSGFSTDTQYFGPGTRLTVL.

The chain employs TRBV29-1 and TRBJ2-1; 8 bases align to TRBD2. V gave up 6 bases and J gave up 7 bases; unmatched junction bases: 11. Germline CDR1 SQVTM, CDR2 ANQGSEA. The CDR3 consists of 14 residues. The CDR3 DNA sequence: TGCAGCGTGACCTGGCGGCTAGCGGGTAATGAGCAGTTCTTC. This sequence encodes CSVTWRLAGNEQFF.

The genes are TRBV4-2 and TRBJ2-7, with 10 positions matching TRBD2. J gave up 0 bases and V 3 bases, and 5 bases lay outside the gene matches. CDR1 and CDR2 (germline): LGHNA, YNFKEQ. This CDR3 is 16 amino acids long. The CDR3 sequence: CASSHGLAESSYEQYF. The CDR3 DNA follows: TGTGCCAGCAGCCACGGACTAGCGGAGAGCTCCTACGAGCAGTACTTC.

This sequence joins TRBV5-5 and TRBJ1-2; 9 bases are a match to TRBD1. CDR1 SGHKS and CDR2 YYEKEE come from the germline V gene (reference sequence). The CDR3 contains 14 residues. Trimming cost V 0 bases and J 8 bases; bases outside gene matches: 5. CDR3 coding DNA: TGTGCCAGCAGCTTGGAGGGACAGGGTTTAGGCTACACCTTC. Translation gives CASSLEGQGLGYTF. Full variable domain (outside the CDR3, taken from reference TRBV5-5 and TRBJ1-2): DAGVTQSPTHLIKTRGQQVTLRCSPISGHKSVSWYQQVLGQGPQFIFQYYEKEERGRGNFPDRFSARQFPNYSSELNVNALLLGDSALYLCASSLEGQGLGYTFGSGTRLTVV.

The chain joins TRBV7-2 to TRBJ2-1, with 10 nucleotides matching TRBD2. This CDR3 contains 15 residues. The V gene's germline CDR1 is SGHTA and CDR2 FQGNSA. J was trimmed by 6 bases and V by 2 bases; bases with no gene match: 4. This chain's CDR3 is CASSLTGTSVNEQFF. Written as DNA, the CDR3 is TGTGCCAGCAGCTTAACCGGGACTAGCGTCAATGAGCAGTTCTTC.